A single sample is the source of the 18 T cell receptor beta chains below, sequenced in a study of T cell responses to AZD1222 COVID-19 vaccine. The data were produced by immunoSEQ multiplex PCR, yet TCRdb's version contains in-frame clones alone and is incomplete. Counted here are approximately 100,000 clones, 87% occurring once; the ten biggest clones make up 16%. The source was peripheral blood, collected on day 0 of AZD1222 vaccination. These receptors were taken from an adult in good health.

The chain recombines TRBV10-2 with TRBJ1-1, with 7 bases aligning to TRBD1. CDR1 and CDR2 from the germline V gene are WSHSY and SAAADI. The CDR3 is 15 amino acids. The junction had 10 bases not matched to a gene; V was cut back by 4 bases and J by 5 bases. The CDR3 sequence: CASSAAIGGVTEAFF. Written as DNA, the CDR3 is TGCGCCAGCAGTGCCGCCATAGGGGGCGTAACTGAAGCTTTCTTT.

Of note for this clone: Other DNA sequences within the sample encode an identical CDR3. The chain's CDR3 is CASSVVTDTQYF. CDR3 sequence (DNA): TGTGCCAGCAGCGTAGTAACAGATACGCAGTATTTT. The V call is TRBV9, the J call TRBJ2-3, with D unresolved. This CDR3 spans 12 amino acids. Trimming left V 0 bases short and J 3 bases short, with 2 bases between. Germline assignment: CDR1 SGDLS and CDR2 YYNGEE.

The count of this clone is one. The chain combines TRBV5-1 with TRBJ2-2; possible D gene TRBD2, 7 bases. CDR3 length: 16 residues. The V gene lost 0 bases and the J gene lost 5 bases, with 14 bases spanning the gap. Looked up from germline, CDR1 is SGHRS and CDR2 is YFSETQ. The CDR3 DNA sequence: TGCGCCAGCAGCTTGGTTCAGGGGACTATTACCGGGGAGCTGTTTTTT. Amino acid sequence: CASSLVQGTITGELFF.

This chain uses TRBV19 with TRBJ1-2; no clear D. The CDR3 contains 14 residues. Germline values: CDR1 LNHDA, CDR2 SQIVND (reference sequence). The V end was cut by 3 bases, the J end by 5 bases, with 13 bases between. CDR3: CASSIQEGFYGYTF. DNA for the CDR3: TGTGCCAGTAGTATCCAGGAAGGGTTTTATGGCTACACCTTC.

The chain joins TRBV19 to TRBJ1-1, with D possibly matching TRBD1 (6 bases). Trimming took 7 bases from V and 1 from J, leaving 13 bases between them. CDR3 length: 14 amino acids. Germline V gives CDR1 LNHDA, CDR2 SQIVND (reference sequence). This CDR3 reads CASTEMTGNTEAFF. The CDR3 DNA follows: TGTGCCAGTACCGAAATGACAGGGAACACTGAAGCTTTCTTT.

The chain recombines TRBV27 with TRBJ1-5, with 9 positions matching TRBD1. Germline lookup yields CDR1 MNHEY and CDR2 SMNVEV (reference sequence). There are 15 residues in the CDR3. V lost 4 bases and J lost 7; bases outside the gene matches: 8. CDR3 sequence reads: CASSWGSGQGQPQHF. CDR3 coding DNA: TGTGCCAGCAGTTGGGGCTCCGGACAGGGGCAGCCCCAGCATTTT.

This clone was observed a single time. The chain links TRBV25-1 to TRBJ2-5; 7 positions agree with TRBD1. V was pared by 1 base and J by 6 bases, with 5 bases of the junction left unmatched. The CDR3 is 14 residues long. In germline, CDR1 is MGHDK, CDR2 SYGVNS. The CDR3 DNA follows: TGTGCCAGCAGTGAATTGGGGACAGAACAGACCCAGTACTTC. Protein: CASSELGTEQTQYF.

The CDR3 coding sequence is TGCGCCAGCAGCGCGACAGGCTACGAGCAGTACTTC. Amino acids: CASSATGYEQYF. The gene calls are TRBV5-1 and TRBJ2-7; D is possibly TRBD1 (6 bases). Germline CDR1 SGHRS, CDR2 YFSETQ. This CDR3 is built from 12 residues. The ends were cut back, 4 bases at V and 3 bases at J, with 8 bases in the middle.

The chain employs TRBV5-6 and TRBJ1-4; 7 bases align to TRBD1. The V and J ends lost 5 bases and 3 bases, in that order; junction bases with no gene match: 4. The CDR3 totals 14 residues. CDR1 is SGHDT, CDR2 YYEEEE, per germline. CDR3 nucleotides: TGTGCCAGCAGTTACAGGGGACCTAATGAAAAACTGTTTTTT. Its translation: CASSYRGPNEKLFF. Variable domain in full (rest from reference TRBV5-6 and TRBJ1-4): DAGVTQSPTHLIKTRGQQVTLRCSPKSGHDTVSWYQQALGQGPQFIFQYYEEEERQRGNFPDRFSGHQFPNYSSELNVNALLLGDSALYLCASSYRGPNEKLFFGSGTQLSVL.

This clone was detected only once. The chain combines TRBV10-3 with TRBJ2-1; D is undetermined. The CDR3 runs 17 residues. V shed 3 bases and J shed 5 bases, with 20 bases lying between them. Germline values: CDR1 ENHRY, CDR2 SYGVKD. The CDR3 DNA reads as TGTGCCATCAGTGATAGGTCGGGCGGTATATTTAACAATGAGCAGTTCTTC. This translates into CAISDRSGGIFNNEQFF.

The chain has TRBV30 and TRBJ1-6; D gene ambiguous. Germline V lookup: CDR1 GTSNPN, CDR2 SVGIG (reference sequence). This CDR3 is 16 amino acids long. Trimming left V 0 bases short and J 9 bases short, with 18 bases between. CDR3 loop: CAWSVRENLRGSPLHF. The CDR3 DNA reads as TGTGCCTGGAGTGTCCGGGAAAACCTCCGTGGTTCACCCCTCCACTTT.

V is TRBV11-2 and J is TRBJ1-5, with 12 positions matching TRBD1. The length of the CDR3 is 15 residues. Germline V gives CDR1 SGHAT, CDR2 FQNNGV. The ends lost 3 bases at V and 6 bases at J; junction bases unmatched: 3. The CDR3 protein is CASSFGTGGVQPQHF. CDR3 DNA sequence: TGTGCCAGCAGCTTTGGGACAGGGGGCGTTCAGCCCCAGCATTTT. The variable domain in full, completed from reference TRBV11-2 and TRBJ1-5, reads EAGVAQSPRYKIIEKRQSVAFWCNPISGHATLYWYQQILGQGPKLLIQFQNNGVVDDSQLPKDRFSAERLKGVDSTLKIQPAKLEDSAVYLCASSFGTGGVQPQHFGDGTRLSIL.

The rearrangement uses TRBV5-1 and TRBJ2-1; the match to TRBD2 covers 8 bases. Looked up from germline, CDR1 is SGHRS and CDR2 is YFSETQ. CDR3 size: 16 residues. Losses at the gene ends were 1 base for V and 10 bases for J; bases not matched to a gene: 13. In nucleotides, the CDR3 is TGCGCCAGCAGCTTGTCCGGCGGGAGGTCCTCCGGAGAGCAGTTCTTC. It specifies CASSLSGGRSSGEQFF.

The genes are TRBV5-4 and TRBJ2-7; D may be TRBD2 (6 bases). Per germline, CDR1 SGHNT and CDR2 YYREEE (reference sequence). CDR3 length: 17 residues. Trimming removed 0 bases from V and 6 bases from J, with 22 bases in between. As DNA, the CDR3 is TGTGCCAGCAGCTTGGGGGTACCAGCGGGTGCCCCTCGCGAGCAGTACTTC. This gives the protein CASSLGVPAGAPREQYF. The full variable domain, its missing parts supplied by reference TRBV5-4 and TRBJ2-7, is ETGVTQSPTHLIKTRGQQVTLRCSSQSGHNTVSWYQQALGQGPQFIFQYYREEENGRGNFPPRFSGLQFPNYSSELNVNALELDDSALYLCASSLGVPAGAPREQYFGPGTRLTVT.

CDR3 loop: CAWSPGEDEAFF. The CDR3 region has the DNA TGTGCCTGGAGTCCAGGGGAGGATGAAGCTTTCTTT. This sequence joins TRBV30 and TRBJ1-1; possibly TRBD1 for D (6 bases). Trimming removed 2 bases from V and 7 bases from J, with 11 bases in between. CDR1 and CDR2 (germline): GTSNPN, SVGIG (reference sequence). This CDR3 spans 12 amino acids.

V gene TRBV30 combines with J gene TRBJ1-2; D perhaps matches TRBD1 (5 bases). CDR3 size: 13 residues. Looked up from germline, CDR1 is GTSNPN and CDR2 is SVGIG (reference sequence). The CDR3 DNA sequence: TGTGCGTCCCACAGGACCTCTAACTATGGCTACACCTTC. It translates to CASHRTSNYGYTF.

The J gene is TRBJ1-2, the V gene TRBV5-1; D is unclear. This CDR3 is 13 amino acids long. The germline CDR1 and CDR2 sequences are SGHRS and YFSETQ. V gave up 6 bases and J gave up 6 bases, with 15 bases separating them. This CDR3 reads CASTPLLGHGYTF. DNA of the CDR3: TGCGCCAGCACCCCCCTGTTAGGGCATGGCTACACCTTC.

This clone has just one count. J is TRBJ1-6 and V is TRBV28; D remains unclear. This CDR3 is 13 amino acids long. CDR1 is MDHEN, CDR2 SYDVKM, per germline. Trimming left V 5 bases short and J 7 bases short, with 9 bases between. CDR3 residues: CASSTISNSPLHF. CDR3 in DNA: TGTGCCAGCAGTACGATAAGCAATTCACCCCTCCACTTT.